The entry below describes one T cell receptor beta chain. Its antigen remains unknown. The data are from a study of stem cell transplantation in POMP-related autoinflammatory disease. Study-wide context: Before transplant, CD4+ T cells skewed naive and CD8+ proportions were low. Whole-study findings and limits: Patients with PRAID showed a restricted number of unique TRB V-J gene pairings. Across all analyzed T-cell subsets, patients with PRAID tended toward reduced diversity and increased clonality.

Sequenced by immunoSEQ multiplex PCR; TCRdb stores in-frame clones only, minus some. The sample has thousands of clones; about 86% are singletons. The germline CDR1 and CDR2 sequences are SGDLS and YYNGEE. V lost 0 bases to trimming and J lost 0 bases, with 13 bases between them. This CDR3 is 18 amino acids long. The clonotype was recovered from a human donor with POMP-related autoinflammation and immune dysregulation (PRAID). This rearrangement joins TRBV9 to TRBJ2-6; no definite D call. The starting material was Tregs from PBMCs, obtained before stem cell transplantation. The CDR3 protein is CASSVAKGKSSGANVLTF. CDR3 bases: TGTGCCAGCAGCGTAGCTAAGGGAAAAAGCTCTGGGGCCAACGTCCTGACTTTC.